The entry below gives a single T cell receptor beta chain sequence along with its context. Its antigen is undetermined. The germline V gene encodes CDR1 SGHKS and CDR2 YYEKEE (reference sequence). This CDR3 spans 14 amino acids. The V and J ends lost 5 bases and 0 bases respectively, with 11 bases between them. It was with 60 Vbeta and 13 Jbeta primers that the PCR ran. This table comes from immunoSEQ multiplex PCR, and its TCRdb copy is limited to in-frame clones, with some not included. Among around 160,000 clones listed, about four fifths were seen once. This sample was included in a study of cytomegalovirus exposure and HLA in healthy donors. Study in general: The Caucasian-associated ancestry cluster held less than 85% of a few hundred genotyped donors.

Overall study findings and caveats: Later on, an analysis tied roughly 17,000 TCR beta sequences to HLA alleles at 0.05 false discovery rate.

This rearrangement joins TRBV5-5 to TRBJ1-1; D remains ambiguous. The source of this sequence is a male donor in good health and CMV-seropositive. The sequenced sample was PBMCs. The CDR3 loop is CASRSQVLNTEAFF. In nucleotides, the CDR3 is TGTGCCAGCAGATCCCAGGTCCTGAACACTGAAGCTTTCTTT.